This T cell receptor beta chain was retrieved from a study of cytomegalovirus exposure and HLA in healthy donors. Overall study context: Earlier, some 170 million T cells were analyzed, and some 120 million unique TCR beta sequences were found among them.

PCR primers comprised 60 Vbeta and 13 Jbeta primers. Sequencing used immunoSEQ multiplex PCR; TCRdb keeps in-frame clones, though not all of them. Found here are about 110,000 clones, about three quarters of them singletons; the top ten hold 7% to 8%. With respect to this clone: Antigen: not known.

Study-wide points: The Asian-associated ancestry cluster reportedly had fewer N-insertions than the roughly 670-donor mean in a later analysis.

This CDR3 has 14 residues. Germline CDR1 is MNHEY and CDR2 is SVGAGI. Trimming stripped 6 bases from V and 7 bases from J, with 15 bases between. This TCR was recovered from a man between 25 and 39 years old in good health and CMV-seronegative. The material sequenced was PBMCs. The gene calls are TRBV6-5 and TRBJ1-4; D gene uncertain. CDR3 loop: CASSLQLSSEKLFF. CDR3 in DNA: TGTGCCAGCAGCTTACAGCTAAGCTCTGAAAAACTGTTTTTT.